Below, one T cell receptor beta chain is given with its context. Per germline, CDR1 MDHEN and CDR2 SYDVKM. V was cut by 6 bases and J by 1 base, with 6 bases left in between. This CDR3 is 12 amino acids long. The sample is drawn from a study of T cell changes during pregnancy in multiple sclerosis. The repertoire was sequenced with immunoSEQ multiplex PCR; TCRdb's copy has only in-frame clones and lacks some. Seen here are under 80,000 clones, around nine tenths observed once, and the top ten hold roughly 3.9%. The clonotype comes from a female donor in good health, enrolled as a control in a pregnancy study. This chain uses TRBV28 with TRBJ1-1; D gene unclear. The specimen was peripheral blood, collected after pregnancy. CDR3 coding DNA: TGTGCCAGCAGACAGCCGAACACTGAAGCTTTCTTT. Protein: CASRQPNTEAFF.